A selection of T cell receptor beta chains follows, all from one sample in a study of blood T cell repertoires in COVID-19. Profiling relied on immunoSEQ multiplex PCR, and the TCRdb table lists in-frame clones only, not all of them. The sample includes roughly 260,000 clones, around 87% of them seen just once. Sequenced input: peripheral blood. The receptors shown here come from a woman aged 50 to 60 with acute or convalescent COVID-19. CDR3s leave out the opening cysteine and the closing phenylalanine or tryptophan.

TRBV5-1,ASSFFLFGRARAGDTQY
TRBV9,ASSPPGGVLYEQY
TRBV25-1,ASSDRAGTETYNEQF
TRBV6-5,ASSNRQGKDYEQY
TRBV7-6,ASSLLRGDRGNSPLH
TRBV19,ASSIDRGSNQPQH
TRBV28,ASRERGQVSGELF
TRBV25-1,ASSDGLRNTGELF
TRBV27,ASTRASYNEQF
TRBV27,ASPIKREVANYGYT
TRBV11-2,ASSRQGQSLSGNTIY
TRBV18,ASSPPLWTSGKHEQY
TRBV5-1,ASSLEGTGVEKLF
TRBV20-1,SASSLAGANEQF
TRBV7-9,ASSSGLAGGWEQY
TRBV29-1,SVGTGGASNQPQH
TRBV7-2,ASSYRTGPLRGEQY
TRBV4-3,ASSQLAGNYEQY
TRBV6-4,ASSDSSSSGREGYSTDTQY
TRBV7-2,ASSPRGLAGGEGNIQY
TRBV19,ASRGEGTGELF
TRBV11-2,ASSPIRLAGYEQY
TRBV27,ASSQQGLNEQF
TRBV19,ASSIKSGWAEQY
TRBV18,ASSRTTGSYEQY
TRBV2,ASSGGPGTGHEDTQY
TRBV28,ASSLTGTGEQF
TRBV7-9,ASSLGRGQTGYT
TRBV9,ASSLTGGGALEQY
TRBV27,ASSFRTGGEQY
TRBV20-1,SASDRVGYTEAF
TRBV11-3,ASSLGLAGDSEQF
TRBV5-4,ASSLDRDTQY
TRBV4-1,ASSQGVKSPPQETQY
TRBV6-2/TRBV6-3,ASSPPGGNYGYT
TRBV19,ASSTGLEETQY
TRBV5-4,ASSSRQGSSPLH
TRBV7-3,ASSLGLAGPSYNEQF
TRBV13,ASSLESPGENEQY
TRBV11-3,ASSSGTSRGNTQY
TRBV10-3,AISEGGEYSNQPQH